These 14 T cell receptor beta chains were sequenced from one sample in a study of T cells in Graves' hyperthyroidism and ophthalmopathy (dated by TCRdb to the late 2010s). Library construction relied on multiplex PCR. The instrument was an Illumina HiSeq 2000. Amplification of TCR beta CDR3 regions was carried out from RNA transcripts. A first-round RT-PCR of the TCR CDR3 used the HTBI primer set with the Qiagen OneStep RT-PCR kit. TCRdb trimmed the raw reads at Q25, called clones with MiXCR and kept productive beta chains. CDR3 protein sequences are deduplicated, and each keeps its most common genes and DNA. The table for this sample lists about 210,000 distinct CDR3 sequences; around 18% of them were counted only once. The ten biggest clones cover 44% of the sample. Specimen: blood. The receptors derive from a man aged 35-49 years with Graves' hyperthyroidism.

This clonotype was counted ten times or more. The genes are TRBV28 and TRBJ1-5; tentative D call: TRBD1 (6 bases). CDR1 MDHEN and CDR2 SYDVKM come from the germline V gene. The CDR3 has 15 amino acids. V lost 3 bases and J lost 5, with 14 bases in between. CDR3 nucleotide sequence: TGTGCCAGCAGTTTTCAGGGGAGAGCAGATCAGCCCCAGCATTTT. Its translation is CASSFQGRADQPQHF. The full variable domain, in which reference TRBV28 and TRBJ1-5 provide the parts outside the CDR3, is DVKVTQSSRYLVKRTGEKVFLECVQDMDHENMFWYRQDPGLGLRLIYFSYDVKMKEKGDIPEGYSVSREKKERFSLILESASTNQTSMYLCASSFQGRADQPQHFGDGTRLSIL.

The V and J genes are TRBV19 and TRBJ2-1, with 10 bases aligning to TRBD2. The V segment lost 4 bases and the J segment 4 bases; nucleotides outside the gene matches: 13. The V gene's germline CDR1 is LNHDA and CDR2 SQIVND (reference sequence). The CDR3 is 18 residues long. The CDR3 DNA sequence: TGTGCCAGTAGTAGCCCCCGGACTAGCGGACCCAATTACAATGAGCAGTTCTTC. Translating gives CASSSPRTSGPNYNEQFF.

The chain couples TRBV5-1 to TRBJ2-2; D is perhaps TRBD2 (5 bases). Trimming cost V 0 bases and J 4 bases, with 10 bases left between them. The CDR3 runs to 15 residues. CDR1 and CDR2 (germline): SGHRS, YFSETQ. The CDR3 here is CASSLAVGGTGELFF. CDR3 coding DNA: TGCGCCAGCAGCTTGGCGGTAGGAGGCACCGGGGAGCTGTTTTTT.

Ten or more counts support this clonotype. The rearrangement uses TRBV7-9 and TRBJ1-6, with 9 positions matching TRBD1. Germline CDR1 SEHNR, CDR2 FQNEAQ (reference sequence). J was trimmed by 7 bases and V by 6 bases; bases with no gene match: 7. The CDR3 covers 15 residues. CDR3 amino acids: CASSSGTGLNSPLHF. The CDR3 coding sequence is TGTGCCAGCAGTTCCGGGACAGGGCTCAATTCACCCCTCCACTTT.

This clonotype was recorded at least ten times. This chain joins TRBV20-1 and TRBJ1-2, with D uncertain. There are 15 residues in the CDR3. Germline CDR1 DFQATT, CDR2 SNEGSKA (reference sequence). V lost 0 bases to trimming and J lost 4 bases, with 15 bases between them. CDR3 nucleotides: TGCAGTGCTAGAGATCGGGAAGGGCTTTCCTATGGCTACACCTTC. It specifies CSARDREGLSYGYTF.

This clonotype was detected ten times or more. CDR3 region: CASSLQQGVYYGYTF. The CDR3 DNA reads as TGTGCCAGCAGCTTACAACAGGGGGTTTACTATGGCTACACCTTC. The rearrangement uses TRBV3-1 and TRBJ1-2; the match to TRBD1 covers 8 bases. Germline V gene sequence: CDR1 LGHDT, CDR2 YNNKEL (reference sequence). The CDR3 has 15 amino acids. V dropped 5 bases and J dropped 3; count of bases not matched to a gene: 8.

The chain is built from TRBV2 and TRBJ2-5, with D uncertain. V gave up 6 bases and J gave up 0 bases, with 8 bases separating them. This CDR3 region has 13 residues. CDR1 and CDR2 from the germline V gene are SNHLY and FYNNEI. The DNA for the CDR3 is TGTGCCAGCAGCAAGGGCCACCAAGAGACCCAGTACTTC. Translating gives CASSKGHQETQYF.

This clonotype was detected a few times. In DNA, the CDR3 is TGCAGTGCTAGAGATACGGGGAACACTGAAGCTTTCTTT. This codes for CSARDTGNTEAFF. This chain uses TRBV20-1 with TRBJ1-1, with D uncertain. The CDR3 is 13 amino acids. Trimming pared 0 bases from V and 1 base from J, leaving 6 bases between. The germline gives CDR1 DFQATT, CDR2 SNEGSKA (reference sequence).

The rearrangement joins TRBV20-1 to TRBJ1-1; D is ambiguous. The germline V and J ends were trimmed by 0 bases and 6 bases, with 17 bases remaining between them. This CDR3 contains 15 residues. Germline lookup yields CDR1 DFQATT and CDR2 SNEGSKA (reference sequence). The DNA for the CDR3 is TGCAGTGCTAGAGATCAAGGGCGTCAACTAGCTGAAGCTTTCTTT. It yields the protein CSARDQGRQLAEAFF.

The CDR3: CASSESAGTGASGGLFF. The CDR3 nucleotides are TGCGCCAGCAGTGAGTCGGCAGGGACAGGGGCGTCGGGGGGACTGTTTTTT. The genes are TRBV10-2 and TRBJ2-2; 10 bases fit TRBD1. CDR1 is WSHSY, CDR2 SAAADI, per germline. V dropped 0 bases and J dropped 14; count of bases not matched to a gene: 15. This CDR3 has 17 residues.

This clonotype was counted a few times. The V and J genes are TRBV29-1 and TRBJ2-7; TRBD1 agrees at 7 bases. Germline-derived CDR1 and CDR2 are SQVTM and ANQGSEA. Losses at the gene ends were 7 bases for V and 5 bases for J; bases not matched to a gene: 11. The CDR3 is made up of 13 amino acids. The CDR3: CSAWWQGVNEQYF. For the CDR3, the DNA is TGCAGCGCCTGGTGGCAGGGGGTCAACGAGCAGTACTTC.

This clonotype came up many times. This chain connects TRBV30 to TRBJ2-5; 7 bases map to TRBD1. The CDR3 runs 13 residues. The germline gives CDR1 GTSNPN, CDR2 SVGIG (reference sequence). The V segment lost 2 bases and the J segment 5 bases; nucleotides outside the gene matches: 5. The CDR3 DNA sequence: TGTGCCTGGAGTAGGGGGCGCCTTGAGACCCAGTACTTC. It codes for CAWSRGRLETQYF.

About this clonotype itself: A much larger clonotype is one base distant, so this may be a read error. The chain is built from TRBV9 and TRBJ2-2; tentative D call: TRBD2 (7 bases). Germline loops: CDR1 SGDLS, CDR2 YYNGEE. The CDR3 runs 13 residues. V lost 7 bases and J lost 5, with 12 bases in between. CDR3: CASGKGGTGELFF. CDR3 bases: TGTGCCAGCGGCAAGGGGGGGACCGGGGAGCTGTTTTTT.

The rearrangement joins TRBV25-1 to TRBJ2-3, with TRBD2 as a possible D gene (5 bases). The CDR3 is 14 amino acids. V lost 5 bases, J lost 8 bases, and 17 bases lay in between. The germline gives CDR1 MGHDK, CDR2 SYGVNS. CDR3 sequence reads: CASSHVGGLRTQYF. The CDR3 coding sequence is TGTGCCAGCAGTCATGTCGGCGGACTTCGTACGCAGTATTTT.